This record concerns one T cell receptor beta chain sequence. Its antigen is currently unknown. The data stem from a study of blood T cells in healthy people across ages. Study information: For every two T cells, template switching captured about one barcoded beta molecule.

The CDR3 is made up of 14 amino acids. The germline gives CDR1 SGHAT, CDR2 FQNNGV. V lost 4 bases to trimming and J lost 2 bases, with 11 bases between them. Study results and limitations: Roughly linearly, TCR beta diversity per million T cells fell as age increased. PBMCs went unsorted, and a conclusive naive versus antigen-experienced comparison was therefore prevented.

With a J-beta primer mix and a sample-barcoded 5' primer, a second PCR ran about 7 to 12 cycles. MiXCR, applied by TCRdb to the 5' RACE reads, yields one record per CDR3 protein. The sample comprises approximately 1.5 million distinct CDR3 sequences, roughly 43% of which are singletons, and about 4.1% rests with the top ten. Sequenced sample: blood. This sequence originates from a woman between 18 and 29 years old in good health. This chain connects TRBV11-2 to TRBJ1-1; no clear D. The CDR3: CASSSREANTEAFF. DNA for the CDR3: TGTGCCAGCAGCTCCCGGGAAGCAAACACTGAAGCTTTCTTT.